Listed below are T cell receptor beta chains from one sample, sequenced in a study of T cell responses to AZD1222 COVID-19 vaccine. Using immunoSEQ multiplex PCR, the repertoire was profiled, and TCRdb retains in-frame clones only, with some absent. The table lists roughly 150,000 clones, roughly nine tenths of them singletons. The source was peripheral blood, collected after recovery from COVID-19. These receptors all stem from an adult who had recovered from COVID-19. The CDR3 runs from the conserved cysteine through the conserved F or W. Each record gives: V gene, D gene, J gene, clone size, CDR3 DNA, CDR3 protein. A D gene is named only where the DNA matches it firmly. Clone sizes are given selectively: once, few, many, or a class where the clone is expanded.

V: TRBV3-1/TRBV3-2
D: NA
J: TRBJ1-4
size: NA
DNA: TGTGCCAGCAGCCCTTTGGACATAGGGGAAAAACTGTTTTTT
CDR3: CASSPLDIGEKLFF

V: TRBV9
D: NA
J: TRBJ2-2
size: NA
DNA: TGTGCCAGCAGCGTAGCCCCGGGGGTTCGGACCGGGGAGCTGTTTTTT
CDR3: CASSVAPGVRTGELFF

V: TRBV4-3
D: TRBD1
J: TRBJ2-6
size: NA
DNA: TGCGCCAGCAGCCAAGGGACAGGCTCTGGGGCCAACGTCCTGACTTTC
CDR3: CASSQGTGSGANVLTF

V: TRBV9
D: NA
J: TRBJ2-1
size: NA
DNA: TGTGCCAGCAGTCCAGGATGGGGTTTGGACAATGAGCAGTTCTTC
CDR3: CASSPGWGLDNEQFF

V: TRBV19
D: NA
J: TRBJ1-3
size: NA
DNA: TGTGCCAGTAGTACCCTGGCCGGGCTTGGAAACACCATATATTTT
CDR3: CASSTLAGLGNTIYF

V: TRBV7-9
D: NA
J: TRBJ2-1
size: NA
DNA: TGTGCCAGCAGCTACGGGACGGGTTTTGATGAGCAGTTCTTC
CDR3: CASSYGTGFDEQFF

V: TRBV27
D: NA
J: TRBJ2-3
size: once
DNA: TGTGCCAGCAGTTTAAAGTCGGCTCTTGGGTGGACAGATACGCAGTATTTT
CDR3: CASSLKSALGWTDTQYF

V: TRBV7-2
D: TRBD1
J: TRBJ1-2
size: NA
DNA: TGTGCCAGCAGCTACGACAGGGGGAATGGCTACACCTTC
CDR3: CASSYDRGNGYTF

V: TRBV25-1
D: NA
J: TRBJ2-4
size: NA
DNA: TGTGCCAGCAGTGAAGGAGGGGTCGTTCAAAACATTCAGTACTTC
CDR3: CASSEGGVVQNIQYF

V: TRBV5-6
D: NA
J: TRBJ1-2
size: NA
DNA: TGTGCCAGCAGCTTTTGGCCAGGGGACCGCTATGGCTACACCTTC
CDR3: CASSFWPGDRYGYTF

V: TRBV28
D: TRBD2
J: TRBJ2-3
size: NA
DNA: TGTGCCAGCAGTCGGACTAGCGGGAGCACAGATACGCAGTATTTT
CDR3: CASSRTSGSTDTQYF

V: TRBV23-1
D: TRBD1
J: TRBJ2-7
size: NA
DNA: TGCGCCAGCAGTCAAATCACGGACAGGTTTAGCTCCTACGAGCAGTACTTC
CDR3: CASSQITDRFSSYEQYF

V: TRBV7-9
D: TRBD1
J: TRBJ1-1
size: NA
DNA: TGTGCCAGCAGCTTAGCGGAGGGGGCGGCTTTCTTT
CDR3: CASSLAEGAAFF

V: TRBV5-1
D: NA
J: TRBJ1-1
size: NA
DNA: TGCGCCAGCAGCTTGGGAGGGACGGGTGAAGCTTTCTTT
CDR3: CASSLGGTGEAFF

V: TRBV5-6
D: NA
J: TRBJ2-7
size: NA
DNA: TGTGCCAGCAGCTTTTGGGGGGGCGACGAGCAGTACTTC
CDR3: CASSFWGGDEQYF

V: TRBV5-4
D: NA
J: TRBJ2-3
size: NA
DNA: TGTGCCAGCAGCTTGGGGGATACGCAGTATTTT
CDR3: CASSLGDTQYF

V: TRBV6-4
D: NA
J: TRBJ2-7
size: NA
DNA: TGTGCCAGCAGTGACTCGAAGTACGAGCAGTACTTC
CDR3: CASSDSKYEQYF

V: TRBV15
D: NA
J: TRBJ1-6
size: NA
DNA: TGTGCCACCAGCAGAGATCCTAATTCTGGACCCCTCCACTTT
CDR3: CATSRDPNSGPLHF

V: TRBV19
D: NA
J: TRBJ1-4
size: NA
DNA: TGTGCCAGTAGTATTGGAGGGCTCGTTAATGAAAAACTGTTTTTT
CDR3: CASSIGGLVNEKLFF